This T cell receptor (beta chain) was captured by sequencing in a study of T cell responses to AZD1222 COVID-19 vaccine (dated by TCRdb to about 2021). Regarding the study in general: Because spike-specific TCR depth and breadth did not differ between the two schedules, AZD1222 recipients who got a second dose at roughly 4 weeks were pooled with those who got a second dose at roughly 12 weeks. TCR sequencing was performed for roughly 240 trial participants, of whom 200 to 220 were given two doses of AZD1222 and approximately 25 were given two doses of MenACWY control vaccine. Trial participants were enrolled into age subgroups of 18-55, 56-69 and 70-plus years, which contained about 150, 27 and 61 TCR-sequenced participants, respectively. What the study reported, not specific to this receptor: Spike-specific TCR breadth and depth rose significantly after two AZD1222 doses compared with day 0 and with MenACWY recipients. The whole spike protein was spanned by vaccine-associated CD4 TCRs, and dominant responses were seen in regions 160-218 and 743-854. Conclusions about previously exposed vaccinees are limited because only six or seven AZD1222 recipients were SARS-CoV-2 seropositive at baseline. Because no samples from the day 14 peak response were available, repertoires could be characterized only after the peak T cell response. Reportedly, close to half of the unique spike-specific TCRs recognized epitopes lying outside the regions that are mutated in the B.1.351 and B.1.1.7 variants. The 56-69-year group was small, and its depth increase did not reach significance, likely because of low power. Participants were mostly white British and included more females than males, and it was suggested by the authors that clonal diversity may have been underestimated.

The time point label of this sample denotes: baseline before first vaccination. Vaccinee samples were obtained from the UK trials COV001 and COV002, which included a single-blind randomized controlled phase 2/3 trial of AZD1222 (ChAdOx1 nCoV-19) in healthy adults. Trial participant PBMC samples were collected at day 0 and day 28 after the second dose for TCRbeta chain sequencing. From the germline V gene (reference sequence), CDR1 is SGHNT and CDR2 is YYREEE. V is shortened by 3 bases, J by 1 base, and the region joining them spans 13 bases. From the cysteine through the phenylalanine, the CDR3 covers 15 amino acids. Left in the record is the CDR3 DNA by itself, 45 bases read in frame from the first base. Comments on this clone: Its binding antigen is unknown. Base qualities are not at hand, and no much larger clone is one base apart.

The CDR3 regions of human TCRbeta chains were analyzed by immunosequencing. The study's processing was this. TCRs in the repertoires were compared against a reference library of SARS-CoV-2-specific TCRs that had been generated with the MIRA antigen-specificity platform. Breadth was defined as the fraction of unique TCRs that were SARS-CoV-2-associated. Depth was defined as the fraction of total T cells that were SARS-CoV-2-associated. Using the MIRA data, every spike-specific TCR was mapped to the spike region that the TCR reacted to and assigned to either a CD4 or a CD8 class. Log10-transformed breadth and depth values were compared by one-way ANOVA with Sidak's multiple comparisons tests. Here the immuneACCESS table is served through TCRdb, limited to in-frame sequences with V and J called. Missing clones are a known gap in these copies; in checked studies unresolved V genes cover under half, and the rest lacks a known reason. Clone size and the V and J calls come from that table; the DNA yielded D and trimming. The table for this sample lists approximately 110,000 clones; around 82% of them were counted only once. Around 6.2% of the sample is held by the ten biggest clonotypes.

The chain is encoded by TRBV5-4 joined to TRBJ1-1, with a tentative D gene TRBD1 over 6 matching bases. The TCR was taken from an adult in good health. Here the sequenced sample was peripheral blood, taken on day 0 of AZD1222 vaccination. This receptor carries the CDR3 CASSWRGGTNTEAFF. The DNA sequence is TGTGCCAGCAGCTGGAGGGGGGGCACGAACACTGAAGCTTTCTTT.